This entry describes one T cell receptor (beta chain). CDR1 and CDR2 from the germline V gene are SGHVS and FNYEAQ. The CDR3 has 15 amino acids. Germline trimming cut 5 bases from V and 4 bases from J; bases unmatched to any gene: 7. Some clones are missing from TCRdb's copy, which holds only in-frame ones; the method was immunoSEQ multiplex PCR. The data contain nearly 80,000 clones, less than 95% of them singletons. These data originate in a study of OX40 agonist ivuxolimab in advanced cancers. This TCR derives from an adult with an advanced solid tumor such as melanoma, head and neck, liver or kidney cancer. The sample was CD4+ or CD8+ T cells sorted from blood, taken in a trial of the OX40 agonist ivuxolimab. This chain joins TRBV7-6 and TRBJ1-4; TRBD1 agrees at 7 bases. The CDR3 DNA reads as TGTGCCAGCAGCGCTCAACAGGGGTTTAATGAAAAACTGTTTTTT. Its translation: CASSAQQGFNEKLFF.